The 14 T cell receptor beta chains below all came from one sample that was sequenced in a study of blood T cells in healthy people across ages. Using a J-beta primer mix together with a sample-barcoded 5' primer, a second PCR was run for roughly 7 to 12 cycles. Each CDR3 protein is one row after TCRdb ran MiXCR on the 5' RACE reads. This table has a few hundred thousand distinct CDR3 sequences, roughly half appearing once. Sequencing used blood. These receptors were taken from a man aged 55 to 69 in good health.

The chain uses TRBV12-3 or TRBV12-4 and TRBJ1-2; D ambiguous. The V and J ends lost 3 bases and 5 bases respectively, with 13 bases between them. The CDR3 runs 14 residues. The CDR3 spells CASSFPNIEYGYTF. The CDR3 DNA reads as TGTGCCAGCAGTTTCCCAAACATCGAATATGGCTACACCTTC.

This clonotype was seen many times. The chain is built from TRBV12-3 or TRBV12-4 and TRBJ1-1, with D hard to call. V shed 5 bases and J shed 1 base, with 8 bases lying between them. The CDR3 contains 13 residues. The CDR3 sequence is CASSPRPNTEAFF. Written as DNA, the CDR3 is TGTGCCAGCAGTCCTCGCCCGAACACTGAAGCTTTCTTT.

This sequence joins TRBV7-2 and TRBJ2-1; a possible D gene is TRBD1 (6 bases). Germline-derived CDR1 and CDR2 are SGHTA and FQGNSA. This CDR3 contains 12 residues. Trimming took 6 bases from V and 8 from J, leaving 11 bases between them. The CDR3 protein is CASREKGDEQFF. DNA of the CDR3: TGTGCCAGCAGAGAGAAGGGGGATGAGCAGTTCTTC.

The CDR3 here is CSASSGGTGRETQYF. DNA for the CDR3: TGCAGTGCTTCTTCAGGGGGGACAGGGAGGGAGACCCAGTACTTC. V and J are TRBV20-1 and TRBJ2-5; 9 bases align to TRBD1. This CDR3 region has 15 residues. The germline V gene has CDR1 DFQATT and CDR2 SNEGSKA (reference sequence). V shed 5 bases and J 5 bases; nucleotides not matched to a gene: 12.

The DNA of the CDR3 is TGTGCCAGCAGCTTAGGGGCCCCTGATAGCGGGATCCCCCCCTACGAGCAGTACTTC. Its translation is CASSLGAPDSGIPPYEQYF. This rearrangement joins TRBV7-2 to TRBJ2-7; the match to TRBD2 covers 8 bases. Trimming at V came to 1 base and at J to 2 bases, leaving 16 bases not matched to a gene. The CDR3 runs to 19 residues. CDR1 and CDR2 (germline): SGHTA, FQGNSA.

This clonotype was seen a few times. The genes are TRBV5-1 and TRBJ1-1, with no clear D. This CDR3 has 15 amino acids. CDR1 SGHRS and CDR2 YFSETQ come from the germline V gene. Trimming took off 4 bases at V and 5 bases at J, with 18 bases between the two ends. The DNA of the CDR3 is TGCGCCAGCAGCGTCGAACACGGATCTTGGACTGAAGCTTTCTTT. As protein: CASSVEHGSWTEAFF.

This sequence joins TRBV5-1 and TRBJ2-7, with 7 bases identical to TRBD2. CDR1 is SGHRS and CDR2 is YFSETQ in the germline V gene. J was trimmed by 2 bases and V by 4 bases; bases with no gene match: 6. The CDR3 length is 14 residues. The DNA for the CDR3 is TGCGCCAGCAGCCGCGGGAGCTTAACCTACGAGCAGTACTTC. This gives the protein CASSRGSLTYEQYF. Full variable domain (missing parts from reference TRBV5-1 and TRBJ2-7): KAGVTQTPRYLIKTRGQQVTLSCSPISGHRSVSWYQQTPGQGLQFLFEYFSETQRNKGNFPGRFSGRQFSNSRSEMNVSTLELGDSALYLCASSRGSLTYEQYFGPGTRLTVT.

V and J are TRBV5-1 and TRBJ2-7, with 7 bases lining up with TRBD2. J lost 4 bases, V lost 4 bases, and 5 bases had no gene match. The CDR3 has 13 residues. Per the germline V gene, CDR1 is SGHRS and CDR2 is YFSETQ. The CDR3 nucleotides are TGCGCCAGCAGCACCGGGGGGTTATACGAGCAGTACTTC. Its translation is CASSTGGLYEQYF.

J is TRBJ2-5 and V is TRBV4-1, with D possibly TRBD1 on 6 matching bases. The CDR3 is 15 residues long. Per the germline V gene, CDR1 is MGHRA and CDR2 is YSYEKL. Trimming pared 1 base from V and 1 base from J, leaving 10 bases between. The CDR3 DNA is TGCGCCAGCAGCCAAGGGCGACAGGCCCAAGAGACCCAGTACTTC. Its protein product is CASSQGRQAQETQYF.

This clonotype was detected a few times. Here the CDR3 DNA reads TGCGCCAGCAGCTTGGATGCTTTAAACACCGGGGAGCTGTTTTTT. Its protein is CASSLDALNTGELFF. The chain couples TRBV5-1 to TRBJ2-2; no reliable D call. CDR3 length equals 15 residues. CDR1 is SGHRS and CDR2 is YFSETQ in the germline V gene. V lost 0 bases to trimming and J lost 2 bases, with 8 bases between them.

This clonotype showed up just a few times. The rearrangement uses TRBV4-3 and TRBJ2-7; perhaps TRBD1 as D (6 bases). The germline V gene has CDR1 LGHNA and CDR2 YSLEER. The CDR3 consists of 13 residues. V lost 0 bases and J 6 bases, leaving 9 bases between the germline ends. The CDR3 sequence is CASSQDWGREQYF. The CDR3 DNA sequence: TGCGCCAGCAGCCAAGATTGGGGGCGCGAGCAGTACTTC.

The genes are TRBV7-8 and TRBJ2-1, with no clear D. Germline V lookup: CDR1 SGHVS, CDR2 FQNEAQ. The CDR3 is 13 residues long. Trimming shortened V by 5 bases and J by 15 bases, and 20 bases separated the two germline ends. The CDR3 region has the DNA TGTGCCAGCAGCCCCCTCGCAAGGGATCATGGGTTCTTC. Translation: CASSPLARDHGFF.

In DNA form, the CDR3 reads TGTGCCATCAGAGATACGGGACTAGCGGGAGCGGAGGAGCAGTTCTTC. This codes for CAIRDTGLAGAEEQFF. The chain is built from TRBV10-3 and TRBJ2-1, with 14 bases fitting TRBD2. This CDR3 has 16 residues. The germline CDR1 and CDR2 sequences are ENHRY and SYGVKD. Germline trimming cut 6 bases from V and 10 bases from J; bases unmatched to any gene: 11.

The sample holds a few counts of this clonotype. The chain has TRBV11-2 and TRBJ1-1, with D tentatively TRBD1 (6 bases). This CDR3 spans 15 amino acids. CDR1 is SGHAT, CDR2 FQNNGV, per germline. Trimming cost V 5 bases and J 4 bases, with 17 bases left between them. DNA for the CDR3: TGTGCCAGCAGCCCATCCCACCTCAGGGGCACTGAAGCTTTCTTT. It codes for CASSPSHLRGTEAFF.